This T cell receptor beta chain was sequenced during a study of a mutant IDH1 vaccine in newly diagnosed glioma. On the study more broadly: Patients began vaccination 4-6 weeks after radiotherapy alone, or with temozolomide cycles. Study-wide points: Patients mounted vaccine-induced immune responses in almost 95% of cases.

Per germline, CDR1 LNHDA and CDR2 SQIVND (reference sequence). The CDR3 is 17 amino acids. V dropped 2 bases and J dropped 3; count of bases not matched to a gene: 7. Time point noted: week 35, safety follow-up. Vaccination used 300 ug of mutant IDH1 20-mer peptide per dose, with topical imiquimod. Patients had eight vaccinations, in weeks 1, 3, 5, 7, 11, 15, 19 and 23. This clone was seen just once. Its antigen is unidentified. TCRdb's copy holds only in-frame clones and misses some; the assay was immunoSEQ multiplex PCR. In the table there are around 32,000 clones, around 79% of which are singletons. The input for sequencing was PBMCs, taken from a glioma patient whose treatment included an IDH1 peptide vaccine. The J gene is TRBJ2-3, the V gene TRBV19; TRBD1 aligns across 11 bases. The receptor was derived from a woman aged 25 to 39 with glioma. Some clones in this sample may be carry-over from other donors' samples. Here the CDR3 reads CASSITGQGDLTDTQYF. The CDR3 nucleotides are TGTGCCAGTAGTATAACGGGACAGGGGGATCTTACAGATACGCAGTATTTT.